This T cell receptor beta chain was identified during a study of cytomegalovirus exposure and HLA in healthy donors. Study context: Earlier, 90 million to 140 million unique TCR beta sequences were recovered from approximately 200 million T cells by an analysis. Study-wide results and caveats: Later analysis suggested most CMV-associated TCR beta chains were HLA-restricted. Many donors carried some public TCRs, although rarity characterized most TCR sequences.

The PCR made use of 60 Vbeta and 13 Jbeta primers. Using immunoSEQ multiplex PCR, the repertoire was profiled, and TCRdb retains in-frame clones only, with some absent. Seen here are about 100,000 clones, about 75% observed once, and the top ten hold roughly 5.9%. The CDR3 is 13 residues long. Germline values: CDR1 LGHNA, CDR2 YNFKEQ. Concerning this clone: Its antigen is unknown.

This clonotype was obtained from a man aged 55 to 70 in good health and CMV-seropositive. Sequenced input: PBMCs. The chain employs TRBV4-2 and TRBJ2-5; 8 positions match TRBD2. The DNA end is more similar to TRBJ2-7, so the J call may be wrong. In DNA, the CDR3 is TGTGCCAGCAGCCAAGTTGCGGGGGGCGAGCAGTACTTC. Translating it yields CASSQVAGGEQYF.